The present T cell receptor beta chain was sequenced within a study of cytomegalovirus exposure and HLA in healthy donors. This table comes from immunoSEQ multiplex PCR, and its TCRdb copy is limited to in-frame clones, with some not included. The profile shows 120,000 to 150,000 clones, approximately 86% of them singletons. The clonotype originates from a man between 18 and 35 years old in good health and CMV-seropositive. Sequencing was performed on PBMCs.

CDR3: CASSATPTGELFF. CDR3 sequence (DNA): TGTGCCAGTAGCGCGACACCCACCGGGGAGCTGTTTTTT. The chain combines TRBV19 with TRBJ2-2, with D hard to call. CDR3 length: 13 amino acids. Germline lookup yields CDR1 LNHDA and CDR2 SQIVND (reference sequence). The V end was cut by 6 bases, the J end by 4 bases, with 9 bases between.